This passage covers 24 T cell receptor beta chains from one sample sequenced in a study of cytomegalovirus exposure and HLA in healthy donors. It was with 60 Vbeta and 13 Jbeta primers that the PCR ran. The assay was immunoSEQ multiplex PCR, and TCRdb's table has in-frame clones only and misses some. The table records about 40,000 clones, around 86% of them present only once. Input material: PBMCs. These receptors were collected from a woman in her forties in good health and CMV-seropositive.

V usage is TRBV5-6 and J usage is TRBJ2-1, with 9 bases lining up with TRBD2. V dropped 4 bases and J dropped 4; count of bases not matched to a gene: 9. Germline assignment: CDR1 SGHDT and CDR2 YYEEEE. The CDR3 spans 16 residues. The CDR3 nucleotides are TGTGCCAGCAGCCCGGCGGGGCTAGCGGGGTACAATGAGCAGTTCTTC. Translating gives CASSPAGLAGYNEQFF.

CDR3 sequence: CASSSSQTGARNTIYF. The CDR3 nucleotides read TGTGCCAGCAGTTCCTCACAGACAGGGGCTAGAAACACCATATATTTT. The rearrangement links TRBV6-6 to TRBJ1-3, with TRBD1 matching over 8 bases. Germline CDR1 is MNHNY and CDR2 is SVGAGI (reference sequence). V dropped 4 bases and J dropped 5; count of bases not matched to a gene: 10. The CDR3 loop spans 16 amino acids.

The chain links TRBV10-1 to TRBJ2-7, with D possibly being TRBD1 (5 bases). The CDR3 extends over 13 amino acids. Trimming pared 6 bases from V and 2 bases from J, leaving 11 bases between. Germline-derived CDR1 and CDR2 are WNHNN and SYGVQD (reference sequence). CDR3 DNA: TGCGCCAGCAGCCAGGACACCACCTACGAGCAGTACTTC. Amino acids: CASSQDTTYEQYF.

The chain joins TRBV7-2 to TRBJ1-6, with D tentatively TRBD1 (5 bases). The V end lost 0 bases, the J end lost 4 bases, and 10 bases lay between the germline ends. The CDR3 contains 16 residues. In germline, CDR1 is SGHTA, CDR2 FQGNSA. The CDR3: CASSLAQGRYNSPLHF. The CDR3 DNA sequence: TGTGCCAGCAGCTTAGCCCAGGGTCGGTATAATTCACCCCTCCACTTT. The complete variable domain, with remaining parts taken from reference TRBV7-2 and TRBJ1-6, reads GAGVSQSPSNKVTEKGKDVELRCDPISGHTALYWYRQSLGQGLEFLIYFQGNSAPDKSGLPSDRFSAERTGGSVSTLTIQRTQQEDSAVYLCASSLAQGRYNSPLHFGNGTRLTVT.

This chain joins TRBV11-2 and TRBJ2-7, with TRBD1 as a possible D gene (6 bases). V shed 0 bases and J shed 3 bases, with 18 bases lying between them. From germline, CDR1 is SGHAT and CDR2 FQNNGV. This CDR3 is built from 17 residues. The CDR3 nucleotides read TGTGCCAGCAGCTTAGAAGTTACGGGGACACCTATCTACGAGCAGTACTTC. Residues: CASSLEVTGTPIYEQYF.

The chain couples TRBV18 to TRBJ1-5; TRBD1 agrees at 9 bases. Germline values: CDR1 KGHSH, CDR2 LQKENI. With 3 bases clipped from V and 5 bases from J, the junction kept 5 bases outside the gene matches. The CDR3 has 15 amino acids. CDR3 region: CASSPLGQGDQPQHF. The CDR3 nucleotides are TGTGCCAGCTCACCGCTGGGACAGGGAGATCAGCCCCAGCATTTT. The entire variable domain, with the rest obtained from reference TRBV18 and TRBJ1-5, is as follows: NAGVMQNPRHLVRRRGQEARLRCSPMKGHSHVYWYRQLPEEGLKFMVYLQKENIIDESGMPKERFSAEFPKEGPSILRIQQVVRGDSAAYFCASSPLGQGDQPQHFGDGTRLSIL.

J is TRBJ1-6 and V is TRBV7-2; 12 nucleotides match TRBD1. CDR1 SGHTA and CDR2 FQGNSA come from the germline V gene. V lost 5 bases, J lost 10 bases, and 6 bases stayed unmatched. This CDR3 is built from 15 residues. The CDR3 DNA follows: TGTGCCAGCAGCCGAGGGACAGGGGGCGGGTCACCCCTCCACTTT. Translation gives CASSRGTGGGSPLHF.

This clone was seen a few times. This chain uses TRBV6-5 with TRBJ1-4, with D possibly TRBD1 on 6 matching bases. In germline, CDR1 is MNHEY, CDR2 SVGAGI. There are 14 residues in the CDR3. V lost 2 bases to trimming and J lost 8 bases, with 12 bases between them. CDR3 sequence reads: CASSYGHQGEKLFF. The CDR3 nucleotides are TGTGCCAGCAGTTACGGTCATCAGGGGGAAAAACTGTTTTTT.

This clone was recorded once. The chain joins TRBV23-1 to TRBJ2-1; 9 positions agree with TRBD1. TRBV23-1 is marked as an open reading frame, function uncertain. V was clipped by 5 bases and J by 2 bases; unmatched bases: 4. The CDR3 runs 15 residues. The CDR3 loop reads CASSFGQGPYNEQFF. CDR3 DNA: TGCGCCAGCAGTTTCGGACAGGGGCCCTACAATGAGCAGTTCTTC.

This clone appeared a few times. This rearrangement joins TRBV6-5 to TRBJ1-5; TRBD1 aligns across 7 bases. With 4 bases clipped from V and 6 bases from J, the junction kept 6 bases outside the gene matches. CDR1 is MNHEY and CDR2 is SVGAGI in the germline V gene. This CDR3 region has 14 residues. In DNA, the CDR3 is TGTGCCAGCAGTTTGGGACAGCAGGGTCAGCCCCAGCATTTT. It is translated as CASSLGQQGQPQHF.

The chain joins TRBV5-6 to TRBJ1-6, with unresolved D. The germline V and J ends were trimmed by 0 bases and 0 bases, with 7 bases remaining between them. Germline V gives CDR1 SGHDT, CDR2 YYEEEE. The CDR3 extends over 16 amino acids. In DNA form, the CDR3 reads TGTGCCAGCAGCTTGGGGGCGAGCTCCTATAATTCACCCCTCCACTTT. Encoded protein: CASSLGASSYNSPLHF.

The chain joins TRBV5-4 to TRBJ1-1, with 8 bases that match TRBD1. CDR1 is SGHNT, CDR2 YYREEE, per germline (reference sequence). Unmatched junction bases numbered 8, after V lost 2 bases and J lost 2 bases. CDR3 length equals 16 residues. The CDR3 nucleotides read TGTGCCAGCAGCTTCGGACCGACAGGGGTTAACACTGAAGCTTTCTTT. Its protein product is CASSFGPTGVNTEAFF.

The chain carries TRBV7-9 and TRBJ2-2; possibly TRBD2 for D (5 bases). V lost 7 bases to trimming and J lost 6 bases, with 6 bases between them. CDR3 size: 11 residues. Per germline, CDR1 SEHNR and CDR2 FQNEAQ (reference sequence). The CDR3 nucleotides read TGTGCCAGCATGAGGGCCGGGGAGCTGTTTTTT. Translation gives CASMRAGELFF.

The chain links TRBV5-1 to TRBJ2-2; D gene unclear. This CDR3 spans 15 amino acids. Germline loops: CDR1 SGHRS, CDR2 YFSETQ. Deletions cut 0 bases from V and 5 bases from J, with 11 bases between. CDR3 amino acids: CASSLASGGTGELFF. CDR3 bases: TGCGCCAGCAGCTTGGCGTCGGGTGGGACCGGGGAGCTGTTTTTT.

As regards this clone: The germline gene is not matched at one end of the junction; a read error may be the cause. V usage is TRBV6-5 and J usage is TRBJ2-5; tentatively, D is TRBD2 (6 bases). This CDR3 is built from 13 residues. The germline V gene encodes CDR1 MNHEY and CDR2 SVGAGI. This chain's CDR3 is CASSYSKRGTSHF. The CDR3 region has the DNA TGTGCCAGCAGTTACTCGAAGCGAGGGACTTCTCACTTC.

The genes are TRBV5-6 and TRBJ1-5; D is undetermined. Trimming removed 1 base at V and 0 bases at J, with 8 bases between. This CDR3 has 15 residues. Germline V gene data show CDR1 as SGHDT and CDR2 as YYEEEE. CDR3: CASSLFGRSNQPQHF. CDR3 coding DNA: TGTGCCAGCAGCTTGTTTGGGCGTAGCAATCAGCCCCAGCATTTT.

This sequence joins TRBV27 and TRBJ1-4, with D tentatively TRBD1 (6 bases). V shed 4 bases and J shed 5 bases, with 14 bases lying between them. CDR3 length: 15 amino acids. The germline CDR1 and CDR2 sequences are MNHEY and SMNVEV (reference sequence). The CDR3: CASSSGQLINEKLFF. CDR3 in DNA: TGTGCCAGCAGTTCCGGACAGCTTATAAATGAAAAACTGTTTTTT.

J is TRBJ2-7 and V is TRBV11-3; 8 nucleotides line up with TRBD1. Trimming took 5 bases from V and 3 from J; bases not matched to a gene: 9. Germline V gene sequence: CDR1 SGHNT, CDR2 YENEEA. The CDR3 runs 15 residues. The chain's CDR3 is CASSDGQGRDYEQYF. The DNA of the CDR3 is TGTGCCAGCAGCGACGGACAGGGTAGGGACTACGAGCAGTACTTC.

This clone occurred once. The chain has TRBV7-3 and TRBJ2-1; D possibly corresponds to TRBD2 (7 bases). Trimming removed 8 bases at V and 6 bases at J, with 17 bases between. CDR1 and CDR2 (germline): SGHTA, FQGTGA. The CDR3 consists of 14 residues. The CDR3 reads CASGRDTGGNEQFF. CDR3 bases: TGTGCCAGCGGGAGGGACACCGGTGGCAATGAGCAGTTCTTC. Looking up the rest from reference TRBV7-3 and TRBJ2-1 gives the full variable domain: GAGVSQTPSNKVTEKGKYVELRCDPISGHTALYWYRQSLGQGPEFLIYFQGTGAADDSGLPNDRFFAVRPEGSVSTLKIQRTERGDSAVYLCASGRDTGGNEQFFGPGTRLTVL.

The chain uses TRBV7-2 and TRBJ1-1; TRBD1 aligns across 10 bases. CDR1 and CDR2 (germline): SGHTA, FQGNSA. V lost 5 bases to trimming and J lost 0 bases; unmatched junction nucleotides: 15. CDR3 length: 19 amino acids. The chain's CDR3 is CASSARRGGTGAMNTEAFF. Here the CDR3 DNA reads TGTGCCAGCAGCGCTAGGAGGGGTGGGACAGGGGCTATGAACACTGAAGCTTTCTTT.

Notes on this clone: Additional DNA sequences in this sample encode the identical CDR3. J is TRBJ2-1 and V is TRBV19; 8 bases line up with TRBD2. There are 15 residues in the CDR3. Germline CDR1 reads LNHDA; CDR2 reads SQIVND (reference sequence). The V segment lost 3 bases and the J segment 10 bases; nucleotides outside the gene matches: 11. The DNA for the CDR3 is TGTGCCAGTAGTATGAGGCGGGGGGCTCCTGGGGAGCAGTTCTTC. Translating gives CASSMRRGAPGEQFF. Full variable domain (remainder filled in from reference TRBV19 and TRBJ2-1): DGGITQSPKYLFRKEGQNVTLSCEQNLNHDAMYWYRQDPGQGLRLIYYSQIVNDFQKGDIAEGYSVSREKKESFPLTVTSAQKNPTAFYLCASSMRRGAPGEQFFGPGTRLTVL.

The V gene is TRBV9, the J gene TRBJ2-2; perhaps TRBD2 as D (5 bases). Trimming left V 1 base short and J 4 bases short, with 11 bases between. CDR1 and CDR2 from the germline V gene are SGDLS and YYNGEE. CDR3 length: 15 residues. The CDR3 DNA reads as TGTGCCAGCAGCGTACCGCCCGAGGGCACCGGGGAGCTGTTTTTT. Translating it yields CASSVPPEGTGELFF.

This clone was recorded only once. The chain employs TRBV4-1 and TRBJ1-1; 7 nucleotides align to TRBD1. Germline values: CDR1 MGHRA, CDR2 YSYEKL. The trim removed 3 bases at V and 5 bases at J, leaving 9 bases unmatched. The CDR3 extends over 15 amino acids. The CDR3 DNA reads as TGCGCCAGCAGCCAGCCCACAGGGGCAAGGACTGAAGCTTTCTTT. Translation: CASSQPTGARTEAFF.

The V gene is TRBV4-1, the J gene TRBJ1-1; 8 nucleotides agree with TRBD1. Germline V lookup: CDR1 MGHRA, CDR2 YSYEKL. The CDR3 length is 16 residues. V lost 1 base and J lost 7; bases outside the gene matches: 11. CDR3 sequence reads: CASSQVVIQGAGEAFF. CDR3 bases: TGCGCCAGCAGCCAAGTAGTTATCCAGGGGGCCGGTGAAGCTTTCTTT.